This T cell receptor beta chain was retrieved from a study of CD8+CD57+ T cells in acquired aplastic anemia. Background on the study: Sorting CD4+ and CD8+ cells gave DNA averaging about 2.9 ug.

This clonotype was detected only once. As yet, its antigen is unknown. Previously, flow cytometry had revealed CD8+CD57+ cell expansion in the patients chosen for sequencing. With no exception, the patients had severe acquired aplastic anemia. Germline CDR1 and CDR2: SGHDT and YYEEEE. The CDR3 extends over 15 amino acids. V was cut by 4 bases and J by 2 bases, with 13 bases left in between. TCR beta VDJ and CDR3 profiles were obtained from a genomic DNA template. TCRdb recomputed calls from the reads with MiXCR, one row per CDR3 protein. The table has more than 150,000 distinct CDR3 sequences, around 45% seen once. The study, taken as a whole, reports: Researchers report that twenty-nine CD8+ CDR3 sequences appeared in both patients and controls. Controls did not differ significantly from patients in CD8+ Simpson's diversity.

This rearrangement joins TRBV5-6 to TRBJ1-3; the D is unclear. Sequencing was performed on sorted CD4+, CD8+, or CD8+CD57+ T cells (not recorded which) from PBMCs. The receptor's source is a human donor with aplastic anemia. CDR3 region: CASSLEDEAGNTIYF. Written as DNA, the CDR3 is TGTGCCAGCAGCCTCGAGGACGAGGCTGGAAACACCATATATTTT.